This passage covers 14 T cell receptor beta chains from one sample sequenced in a study of blood T cell repertoires in COVID-19. The repertoire was sequenced with immunoSEQ multiplex PCR; TCRdb's copy has only in-frame clones and lacks some. Among around 100,000 clones listed, roughly 88% were seen once. The sequenced sample was peripheral blood. The receptors stem from a man between 18 and 29 years old with COVID-19, enrolled during active disease.

The chain combines TRBV7-2 with TRBJ2-7; 9 positions agree with TRBD2. CDR1 is SGHTA and CDR2 is FQGNSA in the germline V gene. Trimming cost V 4 bases and J 4 bases; bases outside gene matches: 8. The CDR3 has 15 residues. In DNA form, the CDR3 reads TGTGCCAGCAGCTCTCCGGGACTAGCCTTATACGAGCAGTACTTC. As protein: CASSSPGLALYEQYF.

The rearrangement links TRBV5-1 to TRBJ2-7; TRBD1 matches at 10 bases. This CDR3 is 15 amino acids long. CDR1 is SGHRS, CDR2 YFSETQ, per germline. Unmatched junction bases numbered 5, after V lost 4 bases and J lost 1 base. In DNA form, the CDR3 reads TGCGCCAGCAGCCGGACAGGGGGTTGGTCCTACGAGCAGTACTTC. Translation gives CASSRTGGWSYEQYF. Filled out from reference TRBV5-1 and TRBJ2-7, the complete variable domain reads KAGVTQTPRYLIKTRGQQVTLSCSPISGHRSVSWYQQTPGQGLQFLFEYFSETQRNKGNFPGRFSGRQFSNSRSEMNVSTLELGDSALYLCASSRTGGWSYEQYFGPGTRLTVT.

V gene TRBV19 combines with J gene TRBJ2-1, with 7 bases matching TRBD2. Germline V CDR1 and CDR2: LNHDA, SQIVND (reference sequence). Trimming at V came to 3 bases and at J to 5 bases, leaving 10 bases not matched to a gene. This CDR3 comprises 16 residues. This CDR3 is CASSIWGGGVDNEQFF. DNA of the CDR3: TGTGCCAGTAGTATTTGGGGGGGAGGAGTGGACAATGAGCAGTTCTTC.

The chain combines TRBV6-2 or TRBV6-3 with TRBJ1-1; possible D gene TRBD1, 5 bases. The CDR3 has 16 amino acids. Germline V gene data show CDR1 as MNHEY and CDR2 as SVGEGT. The V end lost 0 bases, the J end lost 5 bases, and 16 bases lay between the germline ends. As DNA, the CDR3 is TGTGCCAGCAGTTACTCCCTCGCGCAGGGTACGACTGAAGCTTTCTTT. Its translation is CASSYSLAQGTTEAFF.

This chain uses TRBV9 with TRBJ2-5, with 8 bases matching TRBD1. The germline gives CDR1 SGDLS, CDR2 YYNGEE. The V segment lost 3 bases and the J segment 5 bases; nucleotides outside the gene matches: 12. The CDR3 is 16 residues long. The CDR3 nucleotides are TGTGCCAGCAGCGACGGACAGGGCGGTTTCGAGGAGACCCAGTACTTC. Protein sequence: CASSDGQGGFEETQYF.

This clone appeared a few times. Different DNA sequences within this sample yield the same CDR3. J is TRBJ1-2 and V is TRBV7-9, with TRBD1 as a possible D gene (6 bases). V was trimmed by 5 bases and J by 1 base, leaving 11 bases between them. Germline V CDR1 and CDR2: SEHNR, FQNEAQ (reference sequence). The CDR3 has 14 amino acids. CDR3 sequence reads: CASSPGQFNYGYTF. The CDR3, as DNA: TGTGCCAGCAGCCCCGGACAGTTTAACTATGGCTACACCTTC. The full variable domain, its missing parts supplied by reference TRBV7-9 and TRBJ1-2, is DTGVSQNPRHKITKRGQNVTFRCDPISEHNRLYWYRQTLGQGPEFLTYFQNEAQLEKSRLLSDRFSAERPKGSFSTLEIQRTEQGDSAMYLCASSPGQFNYGYTFGSGTRLTVV.

The chain carries TRBV4-1 and TRBJ1-2; D not certain. V was trimmed by 4 bases and J by 6 bases, leaving 18 bases between them. The CDR3 covers 15 residues. Germline CDR1 reads MGHRA; CDR2 reads YSYEKL. Written as DNA, the CDR3 is TGCGCCAGCAGCCCTCTACAGAGGGCCGCGGATGGCTACACCTTC. It yields the protein CASSPLQRAADGYTF.

With regard to this clone: At one boundary the junction diverges from the germline segment, which might be a read error. The rearrangement uses TRBV28 and TRBJ2-3; TRBD1 might be the D (6 bases). The CDR3 loop spans 14 amino acids. Germline V gene sequence: CDR1 MDHEN, CDR2 SYDVKM. The CDR3 DNA is TGTGCCAGCAATTTACAGGGTTCCCTGGATACGCAGTATTTT. Protein sequence: CASNLQGSLDTQYF.

The chain couples TRBV9 to TRBJ1-1; 9 nucleotides align to TRBD1. Per the germline V gene, CDR1 is SGDLS and CDR2 is YYNGEE. V gave up 0 bases and J gave up 5 bases; unmatched junction bases: 8. The CDR3 extends over 16 amino acids. DNA for the CDR3: TGTGCCAGCAGCGTAGAGGACAGGGGATGGAAGACTGAAGCTTTCTTT. Protein product: CASSVEDRGWKTEAFF.

This clone was observed a single time. The chain links TRBV5-6 to TRBJ2-7; tentative D call: TRBD2 (7 bases). The CDR3 sequence is 16 residues long. Germline CDR1 reads SGHDT; CDR2 reads YYEEEE. Trimming cost V 3 bases and J 0 bases, with 16 bases left between them. CDR3 nucleotides: TGTGCCAGCAGCTGGGGGGGCGGGGCCTCCTCCTACGAGCAGTACTTC. Residues: CASSWGGGASSYEQYF.

The chain joins TRBV24-1 to TRBJ2-3; 12 nucleotides match TRBD1. In germline, CDR1 is KGHDR, CDR2 SFDVKD. CDR3 length equals 17 residues. The trim removed 5 bases at V and 4 bases at J, leaving 9 bases unmatched. The chain's CDR3 is CATSVPGTGGFSDTQYF. CDR3 coding DNA: TGTGCCACCAGTGTCCCCGGGACAGGGGGCTTTTCAGATACGCAGTATTTT.

The chain uses TRBV11-2 and TRBJ2-7; D may be TRBD2 (6 bases). Trimming took 5 bases from V and 2 from J, leaving 19 bases between them. CDR3 length equals 16 residues. Germline V gives CDR1 SGHAT, CDR2 FQNNGV. DNA for the CDR3: TGTGCCAGCAGCGTCCGGGACTCTAAAACCCCCTACGAGCAGTACTTC. It yields the protein CASSVRDSKTPYEQYF.

This chain joins TRBV5-5 and TRBJ2-7; 8 bases agree with TRBD1. The CDR3 is 14 amino acids. The germline V gene encodes CDR1 SGHKS and CDR2 YYEKEE (reference sequence). V gave up 4 bases and J gave up 6 bases; unmatched junction bases: 9. CDR3 bases: TGTGCCAGCAGCCTATGGGACAGGTTGGGCGAGCAGTACTTC. This codes for CASSLWDRLGEQYF.

V gene TRBV3-1 (or the pseudogene TRBV3-2) combines with J gene TRBJ2-7, with TRBD2 matching over 9 bases. Germline values: CDR1 LGHDT, CDR2 YNNKEL (reference sequence). The V and J ends lost 5 bases and 4 bases, in that order; junction bases with no gene match: 12. The CDR3 consists of 16 residues. Here the CDR3 DNA reads TGTGCCAGCAGCTCCCATGGCGGGAGGGAGGGTTACGAGCAGTACTTC. Its translation is CASSSHGGREGYEQYF.